This TCR beta chain appears in the sequencing data of a study of cytomegalovirus exposure and HLA in healthy donors. Study details: A prior analysis found 117 million unique TCR beta sequences from roughly 180 million T cells.

This PCR relied on a set of 60 Vbeta primers and 13 Jbeta primers. Repertoires were generated with immunoSEQ multiplex PCR, while TCRdb's copy carries only in-frame clones and drops some. The sample comprises approximately 180,000 clones, about 90% of which are singletons, and approximately 0.23% rests with the top ten. The CDR3 has 14 residues. V lost 9 bases, J lost 4 bases, and 9 bases stayed unmatched. Per germline, CDR1 SNHLY and CDR2 FYNNEI. As concerns this clone: Antigen specificity is unknown.

Study results and caveats: The authors later linked a missense DCLRE1C variant to TCR beta V- and J-gene trimming. In a later analysis, productive TCRs from donors in an Asian-associated ancestry cluster reportedly carried fewer N-insertions than the cohort mean. For most subjects, TCR beta sequences were reported to predict HLA-A and HLA-B alleles with accuracy.

This clonotype originated in a girl under two years old in good health and CMV-seronegative. The chain uses TRBV2 and TRBJ2-4, with 7 bases aligning to TRBD2. The source material was PBMCs. CDR3 nucleotides: TGTGCCAGATCCGAGCGGGGAGGGAAAAACATTCAGTACTTC. Translation: CARSERGGKNIQYF.